The 7 T cell receptor beta chains below all came from one sample that was sequenced in a study of blood T cell repertoires in COVID-19. The data were produced by immunoSEQ multiplex PCR, yet TCRdb's version contains in-frame clones alone and is incomplete. The profile covers some 70,000 clones, with approximately 82% appearing a single time and about 6.9% taken by the ten largest. The sample consisted of peripheral blood. These receptors were obtained from a man in his fifties or sixties with acute or convalescent COVID-19.

This chain uses TRBV7-7 with TRBJ2-5, with a tentative D call TRBD2 (6 bases). The CDR3 runs 14 residues. Per germline, CDR1 SSHAT and CDR2 FNYEAQ (reference sequence). Trimming stripped 5 bases from V and 2 bases from J, with 12 bases between. The CDR3 DNA is TGTGCCAGCAGCGTACCGGGAGCTCAAGAGACCCAGTACTTC. This codes for CASSVPGAQETQYF.

V gene TRBV19 combines with J gene TRBJ2-1; 9 positions match TRBD2. V shed 5 bases, J shed 0 bases, and the junction held 17 bases outside the gene matches. The germline V gene has CDR1 LNHDA and CDR2 SQIVND (reference sequence). This CDR3 comprises 20 residues. In DNA form, the CDR3 reads TGTGCCAGTAGTCCTTGGACTAGCGCCCGACCAAGGAGCTCCTACAATGAGCAGTTCTTC. Its translation is CASSPWTSARPRSSYNEQFF.

The chain joins TRBV11-2 to TRBJ1-6; no firm D call. V lost 6 bases and J 9 bases, leaving 12 bases between the germline ends. Per germline, CDR1 SGHAT and CDR2 FQNNGV. The CDR3 has 13 residues. CDR3 amino acids: CASRESPISPLHF. For the CDR3, the DNA is TGTGCCAGCAGGGAGAGTCCCATTTCACCCCTCCACTTT. The variable domain in full, with the rest retrieved from reference TRBV11-2 and TRBJ1-6, is EAGVAQSPRYKIIEKRQSVAFWCNPISGHATLYWYQQILGQGPKLLIQFQNNGVVDDSQLPKDRFSAERLKGVDSTLKIQPAKLEDSAVYLCASRESPISPLHFGNGTRLTVT.

This clone appeared a few times. CDR3 in DNA: TGTGCCAGCAGTCCTTCCGGGACAGGCTCCTACGAGCAGTACTTC. Translation gives CASSPSGTGSYEQYF. The rearrangement uses TRBV11-2 and TRBJ2-7; 8 bases agree with TRBD1. J lost 0 bases, V lost 6 bases, and 7 bases had no gene match. The germline V gene encodes CDR1 SGHAT and CDR2 FQNNGV. This CDR3 comprises 15 residues.

This chain connects TRBV27 to TRBJ1-1; D call uncertain. Germline V gives CDR1 MNHEY, CDR2 SMNVEV (reference sequence). Trimming removed 3 bases from V and 3 bases from J, with 8 bases in between. This CDR3 region has 13 residues. The CDR3 region has the DNA TGTGCCAGCAGTTTGCAGGCCGACACTGAAGCTTTCTTT. This gives the protein CASSLQADTEAFF.

In its sample, this clone ranks as medium-sized. This chain joins TRBV5-1 and TRBJ1-1, with 9 bases that match TRBD1. Trimming at V came to 0 bases and at J to 4 bases, leaving 7 bases not matched to a gene. The CDR3 spans 16 residues. CDR1 and CDR2 (germline): SGHRS, YFSETQ. For the CDR3, the DNA is TGCGCCAGCAGCTTGGGAACAGGGGGCTATGGCACTGAAGCTTTCTTT. Its protein is CASSLGTGGYGTEAFF. Combining the CDR3 with reference TRBV5-1 and TRBJ1-1 gives the whole variable domain KAGVTQTPRYLIKTRGQQVTLSCSPISGHRSVSWYQQTPGQGLQFLFEYFSETQRNKGNFPGRFSGRQFSNSRSEMNVSTLELGDSALYLCASSLGTGGYGTEAFFGQGTRLTVV.

The chain uses TRBV19 and TRBJ1-3, with no clear D. CDR1 LNHDA and CDR2 SQIVND come from the germline V gene (reference sequence). CDR3 length: 16 amino acids. V was pared by 5 bases and J by 0 bases, with 14 bases between. The CDR3 region is CASSSLGSFSGNTIYF. The CDR3 bases are TGTGCCAGTAGTTCCTTGGGCAGCTTCTCTGGAAACACCATATATTTT.